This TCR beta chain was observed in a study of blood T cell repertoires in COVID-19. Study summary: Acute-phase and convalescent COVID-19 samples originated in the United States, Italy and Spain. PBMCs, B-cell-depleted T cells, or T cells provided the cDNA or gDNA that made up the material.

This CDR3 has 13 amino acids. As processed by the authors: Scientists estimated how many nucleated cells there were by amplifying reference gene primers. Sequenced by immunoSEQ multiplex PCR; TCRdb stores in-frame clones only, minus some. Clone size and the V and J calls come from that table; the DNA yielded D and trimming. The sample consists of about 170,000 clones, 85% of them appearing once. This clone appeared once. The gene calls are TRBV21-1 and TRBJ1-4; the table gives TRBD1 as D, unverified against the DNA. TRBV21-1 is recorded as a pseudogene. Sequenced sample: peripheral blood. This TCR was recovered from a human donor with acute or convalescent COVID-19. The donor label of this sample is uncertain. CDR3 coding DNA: TGTGCCAGCAGCAACAGACAGAATGAAAAACTGTTTTTT. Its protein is CASSNRQNEKLFF.